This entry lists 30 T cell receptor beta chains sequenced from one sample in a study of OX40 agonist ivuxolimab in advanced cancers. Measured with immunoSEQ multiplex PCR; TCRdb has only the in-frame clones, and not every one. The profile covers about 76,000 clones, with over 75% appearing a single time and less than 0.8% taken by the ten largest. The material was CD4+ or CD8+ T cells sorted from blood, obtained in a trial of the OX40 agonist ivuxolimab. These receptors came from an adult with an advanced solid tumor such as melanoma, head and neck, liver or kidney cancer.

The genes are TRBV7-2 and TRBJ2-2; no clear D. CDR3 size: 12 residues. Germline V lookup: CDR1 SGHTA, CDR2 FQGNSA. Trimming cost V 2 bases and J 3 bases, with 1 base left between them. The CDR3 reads CASSLYTGELFF. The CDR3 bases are TGTGCCAGCAGCTTATACACCGGGGAGCTGTTTTTT.

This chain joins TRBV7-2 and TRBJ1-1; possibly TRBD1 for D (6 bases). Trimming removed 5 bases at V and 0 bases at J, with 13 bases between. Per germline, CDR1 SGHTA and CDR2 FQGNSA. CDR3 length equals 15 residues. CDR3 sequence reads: CASSPRQEMNTEAFF. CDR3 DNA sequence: TGTGCCAGCAGCCCTCGACAGGAAATGAACACTGAAGCTTTCTTT.

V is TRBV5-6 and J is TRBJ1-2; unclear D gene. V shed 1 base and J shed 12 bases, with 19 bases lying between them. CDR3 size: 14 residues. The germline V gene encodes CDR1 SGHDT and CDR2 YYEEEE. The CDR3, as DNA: TGTGCCAGCAGCTTGCAATCTCTAGAGTCCGTTGACACCTTC. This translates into CASSLQSLESVDTF.

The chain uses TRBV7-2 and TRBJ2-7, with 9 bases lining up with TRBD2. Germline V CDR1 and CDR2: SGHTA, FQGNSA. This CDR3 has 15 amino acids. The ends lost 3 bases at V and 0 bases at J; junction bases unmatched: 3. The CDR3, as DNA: TGTGCCAGCAGCTTGACTAGCGGATTCTCCTACGAGCAGTACTTC. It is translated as CASSLTSGFSYEQYF.

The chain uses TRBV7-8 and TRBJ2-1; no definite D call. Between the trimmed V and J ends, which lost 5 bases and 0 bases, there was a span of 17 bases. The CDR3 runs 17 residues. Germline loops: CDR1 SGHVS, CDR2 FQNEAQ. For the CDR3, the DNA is TGTGCCAGCAGCCCCTCTGGCGTCCTTAGCTCCTACAATGAGCAGTTCTTC. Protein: CASSPSGVLSSYNEQFF. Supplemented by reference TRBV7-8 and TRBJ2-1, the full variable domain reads GAGVSQSPRYKVAKRGQDVALRCDPISGHVSLFWYQQALGQGPEFLTYFQNEAQLDKSGLPSDRFFAERPEGSVSTLKIQRTQQEDSAVYLCASSPSGVLSSYNEQFFGPGTRLTVL.

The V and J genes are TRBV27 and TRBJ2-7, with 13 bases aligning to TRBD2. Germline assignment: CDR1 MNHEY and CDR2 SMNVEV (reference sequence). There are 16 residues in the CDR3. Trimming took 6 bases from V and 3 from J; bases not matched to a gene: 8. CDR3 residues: CASRRGTSGDFYEQYF. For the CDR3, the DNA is TGTGCCAGCAGACGAGGGACTAGCGGGGATTTCTACGAGCAGTACTTC.

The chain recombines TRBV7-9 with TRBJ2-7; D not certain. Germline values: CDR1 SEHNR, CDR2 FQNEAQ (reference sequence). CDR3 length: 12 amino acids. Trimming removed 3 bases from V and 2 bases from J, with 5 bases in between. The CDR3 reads CASSFSAYEQYF. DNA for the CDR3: TGTGCCAGCAGCTTTTCCGCCTACGAGCAGTACTTC.

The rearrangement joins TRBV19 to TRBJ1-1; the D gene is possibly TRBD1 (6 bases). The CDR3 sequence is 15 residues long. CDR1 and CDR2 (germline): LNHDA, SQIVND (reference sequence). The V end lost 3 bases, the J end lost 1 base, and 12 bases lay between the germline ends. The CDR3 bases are TGTGCCAGTAGTATTACTCCGACAGGGAACACTGAAGCTTTCTTT. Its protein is CASSITPTGNTEAFF. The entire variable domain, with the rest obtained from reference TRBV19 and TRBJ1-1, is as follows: DGGITQSPKYLFRKEGQNVTLSCEQNLNHDAMYWYRQDPGQGLRLIYYSQIVNDFQKGDIAEGYSVSREKKESFPLTVTSAQKNPTAFYLCASSITPTGNTEAFFGQGTRLTVV.

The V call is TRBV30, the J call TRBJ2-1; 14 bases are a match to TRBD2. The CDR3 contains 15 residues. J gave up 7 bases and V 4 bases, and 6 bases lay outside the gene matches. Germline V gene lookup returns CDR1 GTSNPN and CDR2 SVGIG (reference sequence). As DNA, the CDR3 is TGTGCCTGGAAGAGACTAGCGGGGGGGCCGAATGAGCAGTTCTTC. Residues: CAWKRLAGGPNEQFF.

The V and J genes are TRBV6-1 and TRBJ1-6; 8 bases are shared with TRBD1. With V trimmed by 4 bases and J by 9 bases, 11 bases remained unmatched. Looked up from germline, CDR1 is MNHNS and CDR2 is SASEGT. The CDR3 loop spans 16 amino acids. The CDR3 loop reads CASSADLGRGRSPLHF. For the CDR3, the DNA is TGTGCCAGCAGTGCGGATCTGGGCAGGGGGCGTTCACCCCTCCACTTT.

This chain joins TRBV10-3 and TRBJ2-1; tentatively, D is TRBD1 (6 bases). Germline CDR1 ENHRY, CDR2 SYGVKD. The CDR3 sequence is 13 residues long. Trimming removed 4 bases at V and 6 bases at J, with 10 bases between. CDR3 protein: CAISVTGSNEQFF. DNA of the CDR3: TGTGCCATCAGTGTTACAGGGAGCAATGAGCAGTTCTTC.

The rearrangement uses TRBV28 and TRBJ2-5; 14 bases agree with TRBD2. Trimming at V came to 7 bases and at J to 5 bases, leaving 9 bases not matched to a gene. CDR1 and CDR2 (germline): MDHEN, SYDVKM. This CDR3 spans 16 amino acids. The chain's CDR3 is CASTGTSGGLKETQYF. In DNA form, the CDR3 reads TGTGCCAGCACGGGGACTAGCGGGGGCCTTAAGGAGACCCAGTACTTC.

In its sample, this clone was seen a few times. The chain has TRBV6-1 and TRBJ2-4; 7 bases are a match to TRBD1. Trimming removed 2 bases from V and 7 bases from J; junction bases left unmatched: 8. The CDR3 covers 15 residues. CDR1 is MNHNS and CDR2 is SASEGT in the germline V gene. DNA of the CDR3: TGTGCCAGCAGTGAAAGTACAGGGGAAAGGAACATTCAGTACTTC. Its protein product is CASSESTGERNIQYF.

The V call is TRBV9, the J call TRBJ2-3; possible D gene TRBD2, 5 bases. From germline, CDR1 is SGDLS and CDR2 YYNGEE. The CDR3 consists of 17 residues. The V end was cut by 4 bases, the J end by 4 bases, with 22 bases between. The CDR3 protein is CASSPPPSSGRADTQYF. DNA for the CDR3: TGTGCCAGCAGCCCCCCCCCTAGTAGTGGGCGGGCAGATACGCAGTATTTT.

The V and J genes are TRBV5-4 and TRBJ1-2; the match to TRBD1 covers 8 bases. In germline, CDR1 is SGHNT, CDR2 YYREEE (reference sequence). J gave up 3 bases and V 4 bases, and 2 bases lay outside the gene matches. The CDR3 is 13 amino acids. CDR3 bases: TGTGCCAGCAGCCCGGACAGGGACTATGGCTACACCTTC. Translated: CASSPDRDYGYTF.

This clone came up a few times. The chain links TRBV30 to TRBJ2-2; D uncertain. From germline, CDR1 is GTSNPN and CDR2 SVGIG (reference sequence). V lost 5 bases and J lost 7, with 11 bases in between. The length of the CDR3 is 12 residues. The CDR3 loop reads CAWADVGGELFF. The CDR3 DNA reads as TGTGCCTGGGCCGACGTGGGCGGGGAGCTGTTTTTT.

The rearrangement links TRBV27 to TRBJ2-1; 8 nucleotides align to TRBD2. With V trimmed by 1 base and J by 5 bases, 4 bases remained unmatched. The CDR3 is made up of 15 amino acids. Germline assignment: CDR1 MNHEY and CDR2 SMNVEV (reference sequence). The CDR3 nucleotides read TGTGCCAGCAGTTTATTGGCTAGCGGGCACAATGAGCAGTTCTTC. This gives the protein CASSLLASGHNEQFF.

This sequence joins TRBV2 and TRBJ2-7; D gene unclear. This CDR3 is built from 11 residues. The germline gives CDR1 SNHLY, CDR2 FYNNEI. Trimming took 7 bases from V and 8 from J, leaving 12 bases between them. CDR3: CASTQHGQQYF. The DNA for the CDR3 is TGTGCCAGCACCCAGCACGGCCAGCAGTACTTC.

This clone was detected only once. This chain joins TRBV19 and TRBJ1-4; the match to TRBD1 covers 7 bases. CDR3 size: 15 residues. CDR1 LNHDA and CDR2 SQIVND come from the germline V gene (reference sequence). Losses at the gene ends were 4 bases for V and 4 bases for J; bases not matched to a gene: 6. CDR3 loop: CASSTRQGRNEKLFF. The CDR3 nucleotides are TGTGCCAGTAGTACCAGACAGGGTCGTAATGAAAAACTGTTTTTT.

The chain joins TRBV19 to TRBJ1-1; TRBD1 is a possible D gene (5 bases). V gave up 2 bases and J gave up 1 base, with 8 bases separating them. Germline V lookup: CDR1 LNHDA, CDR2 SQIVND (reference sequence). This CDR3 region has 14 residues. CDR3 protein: CASSIQGENTEAFF. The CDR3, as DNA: TGTGCCAGTAGTATACAGGGAGAGAACACTGAAGCTTTCTTT. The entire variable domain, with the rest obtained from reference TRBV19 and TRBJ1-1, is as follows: DGGITQSPKYLFRKEGQNVTLSCEQNLNHDAMYWYRQDPGQGLRLIYYSQIVNDFQKGDIAEGYSVSREKKESFPLTVTSAQKNPTAFYLCASSIQGENTEAFFGQGTRLTVV.

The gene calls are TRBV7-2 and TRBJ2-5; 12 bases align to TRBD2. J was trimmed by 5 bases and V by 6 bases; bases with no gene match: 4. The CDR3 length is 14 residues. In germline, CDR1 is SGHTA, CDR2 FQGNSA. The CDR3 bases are TGTGCCAGCAGTGGACTAGCGGGGAGGGAGACCCAGTACTTC. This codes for CASSGLAGRETQYF.

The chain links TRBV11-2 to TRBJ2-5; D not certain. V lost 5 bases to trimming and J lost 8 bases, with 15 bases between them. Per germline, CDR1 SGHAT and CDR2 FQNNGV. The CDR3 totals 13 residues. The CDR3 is CASSVAGSQTQYF. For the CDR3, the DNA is TGTGCCAGCAGCGTGGCTGGGTCGCAAACCCAGTACTTC.

The CDR3 coding sequence is TGTGCCAGCAGCTTAGGAGCGCGGCAGGCGGAAAAACTGTTTTTT. This translates into CASSLGARQAEKLFF. The chain couples TRBV7-9 to TRBJ1-4; no clear D gene. V was pared by 1 base and J by 8 bases, with 14 bases between. The germline V gene encodes CDR1 SEHNR and CDR2 FQNEAQ (reference sequence). The CDR3 has 15 amino acids.

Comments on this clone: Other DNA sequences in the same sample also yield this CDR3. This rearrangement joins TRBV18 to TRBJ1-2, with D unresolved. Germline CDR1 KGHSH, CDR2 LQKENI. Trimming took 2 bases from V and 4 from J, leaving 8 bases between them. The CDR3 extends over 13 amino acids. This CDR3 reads CASSPDGVYGYTF. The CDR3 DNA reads TGTGCCAGCTCACCAGACGGGGTCTATGGCTACACCTTC.

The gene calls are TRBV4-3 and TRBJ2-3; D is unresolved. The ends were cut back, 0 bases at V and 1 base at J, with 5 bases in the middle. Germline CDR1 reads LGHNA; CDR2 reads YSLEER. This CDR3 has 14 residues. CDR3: CASSQERGTDTQYF. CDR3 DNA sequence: TGCGCCAGCAGCCAAGAACGGGGCACAGATACGCAGTATTTT.

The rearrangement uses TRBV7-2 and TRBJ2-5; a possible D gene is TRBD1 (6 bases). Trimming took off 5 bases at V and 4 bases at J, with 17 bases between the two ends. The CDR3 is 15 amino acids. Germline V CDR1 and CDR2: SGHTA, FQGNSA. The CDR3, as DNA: TGTGCCAGCAGCGGAAGTGGGGGCCCCCTAGAGACCCAGTACTTC. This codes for CASSGSGGPLETQYF.

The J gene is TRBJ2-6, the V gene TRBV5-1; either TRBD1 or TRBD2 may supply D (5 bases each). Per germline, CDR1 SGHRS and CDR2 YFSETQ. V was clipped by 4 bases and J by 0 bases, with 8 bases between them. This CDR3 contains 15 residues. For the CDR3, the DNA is TGCGCCAGCAGCACCGGGGCCTCTGGGGCCAACGTCCTGACTTTC. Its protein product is CASSTGASGANVLTF.

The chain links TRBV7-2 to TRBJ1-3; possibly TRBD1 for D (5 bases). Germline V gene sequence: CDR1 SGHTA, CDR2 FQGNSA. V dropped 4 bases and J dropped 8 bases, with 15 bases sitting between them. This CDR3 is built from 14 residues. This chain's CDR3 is CASSSGPQGDTIYF. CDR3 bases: TGTGCCAGCAGCTCCGGGCCCCAAGGGGACACCATATATTTT.

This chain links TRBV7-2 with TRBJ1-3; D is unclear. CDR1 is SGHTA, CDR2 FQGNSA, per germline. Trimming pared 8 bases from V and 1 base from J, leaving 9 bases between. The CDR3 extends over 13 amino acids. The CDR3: CASLQSSGNTIYF. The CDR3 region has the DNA TGTGCCAGCCTACAGAGTTCTGGAAACACCATATATTTT.

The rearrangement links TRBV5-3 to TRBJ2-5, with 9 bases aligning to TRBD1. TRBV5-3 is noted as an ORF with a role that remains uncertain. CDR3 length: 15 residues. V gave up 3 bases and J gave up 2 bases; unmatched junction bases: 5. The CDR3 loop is CARSSGTGTQETQYF. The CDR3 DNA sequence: TGTGCCAGAAGCTCGGGGACAGGGACACAAGAGACCCAGTACTTC.